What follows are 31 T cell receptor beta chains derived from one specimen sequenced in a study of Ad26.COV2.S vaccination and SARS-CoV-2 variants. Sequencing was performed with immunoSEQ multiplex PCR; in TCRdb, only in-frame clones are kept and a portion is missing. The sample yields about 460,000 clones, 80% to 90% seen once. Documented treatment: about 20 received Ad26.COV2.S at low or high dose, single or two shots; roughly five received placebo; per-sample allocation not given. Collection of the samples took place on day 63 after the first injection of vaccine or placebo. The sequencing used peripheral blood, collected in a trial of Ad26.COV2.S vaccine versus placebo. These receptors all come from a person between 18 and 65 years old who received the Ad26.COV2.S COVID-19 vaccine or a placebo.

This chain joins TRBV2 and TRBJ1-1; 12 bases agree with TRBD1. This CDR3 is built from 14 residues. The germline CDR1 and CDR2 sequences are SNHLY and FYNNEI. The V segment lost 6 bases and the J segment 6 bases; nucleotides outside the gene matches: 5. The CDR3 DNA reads TGTGCCAGCAGGGGGACAGGGGGCTTCTCTGAAGCTTTCTTT. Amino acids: CASRGTGGFSEAFF.

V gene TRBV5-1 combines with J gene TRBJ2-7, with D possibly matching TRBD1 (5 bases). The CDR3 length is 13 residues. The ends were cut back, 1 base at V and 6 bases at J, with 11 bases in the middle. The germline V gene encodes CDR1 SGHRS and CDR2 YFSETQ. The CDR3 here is CASSLTQGTEQYF. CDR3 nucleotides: TGCGCCAGCAGCTTGACCCAGGGCACCGAGCAGTACTTC.

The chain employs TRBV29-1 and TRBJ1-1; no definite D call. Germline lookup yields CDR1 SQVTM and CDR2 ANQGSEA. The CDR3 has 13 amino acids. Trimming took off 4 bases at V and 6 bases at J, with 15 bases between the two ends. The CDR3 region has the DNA TGCAGCGTTGTTCTTAAGGGCTGGCCTGAAGCTTTCTTT. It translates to CSVVLKGWPEAFF. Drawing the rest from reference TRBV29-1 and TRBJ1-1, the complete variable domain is SAVISQKPSRDICQRGTSLTIQCQVDSQVTMMFWYRQQPGQSLTLIATANQGSEATYESGFVIDKFPISRPNLTFSTLTVSNMSPEDSSIYLCSVVLKGWPEAFFGQGTRLTVV.

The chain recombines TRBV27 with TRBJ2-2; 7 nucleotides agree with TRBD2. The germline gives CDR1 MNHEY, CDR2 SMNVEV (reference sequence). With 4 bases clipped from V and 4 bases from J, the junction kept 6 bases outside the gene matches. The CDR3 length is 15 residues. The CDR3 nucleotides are TGTGCCAGCAGTTATAGGACTAGGGGCACCGGGGAGCTGTTTTTT. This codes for CASSYRTRGTGELFF.

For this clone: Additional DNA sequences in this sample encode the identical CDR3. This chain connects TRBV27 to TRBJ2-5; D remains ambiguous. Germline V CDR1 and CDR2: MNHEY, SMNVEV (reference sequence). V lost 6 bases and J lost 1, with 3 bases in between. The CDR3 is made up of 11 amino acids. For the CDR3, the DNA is TGTGCCAGCAGCAGCCAAGAGACCCAGTACTTC. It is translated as CASSSQETQYF.

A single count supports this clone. The CDR3 loop is CASSADRAVSHEQYF. CDR3 nucleotide sequence: TGTGCCAGCAGCGCCGACAGGGCGGTTAGCCACGAGCAGTACTTC. This chain links TRBV9 with TRBJ2-7; TRBD1 matches at 7 bases. The V segment lost 3 bases and the J segment 5 bases; nucleotides outside the gene matches: 11. CDR3 length: 15 amino acids. Germline-derived CDR1 and CDR2 are SGDLS and YYNGEE.

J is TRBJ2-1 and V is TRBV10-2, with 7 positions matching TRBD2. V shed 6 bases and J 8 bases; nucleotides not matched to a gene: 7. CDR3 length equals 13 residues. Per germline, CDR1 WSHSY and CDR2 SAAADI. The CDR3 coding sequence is TGCGCCAGCAGCCAGGGACTACGGTATGAGCAGTTCTTC. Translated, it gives CASSQGLRYEQFF.

The CDR3 loop reads CASSPMGKPADQPQHF. The CDR3 coding sequence is TGTGCCAGCTCCCCAATGGGGAAGCCTGCCGATCAGCCCCAGCATTTT. The chain is built from TRBV18 and TRBJ1-5; D remains ambiguous. V was shortened by 6 bases and J by 5 bases, with 20 bases between the two germline ends. The germline V gene has CDR1 KGHSH and CDR2 LQKENI. The CDR3 is 16 amino acids.

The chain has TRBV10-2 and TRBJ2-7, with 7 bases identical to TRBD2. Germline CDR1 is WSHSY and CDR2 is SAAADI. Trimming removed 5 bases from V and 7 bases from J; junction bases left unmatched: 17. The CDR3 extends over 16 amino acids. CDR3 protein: CASSLHGTINRGEQYF. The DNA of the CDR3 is TGCGCCAGCAGTTTACACGGGACTATTAACCGTGGGGAGCAGTACTTC.

DNA of the CDR3: TGTGCCAGCAGCTCGGGACTAGCCTTTGGTGGTGAGCAGTTCTTC. This sequence encodes CASSSGLAFGGEQFF. V is TRBV11-2 and J is TRBJ2-1; 9 bases align to TRBD2. Losses at the gene ends were 4 bases for V and 9 bases for J; bases not matched to a gene: 10. Germline loops: CDR1 SGHAT, CDR2 FQNNGV. The CDR3 spans 15 residues.

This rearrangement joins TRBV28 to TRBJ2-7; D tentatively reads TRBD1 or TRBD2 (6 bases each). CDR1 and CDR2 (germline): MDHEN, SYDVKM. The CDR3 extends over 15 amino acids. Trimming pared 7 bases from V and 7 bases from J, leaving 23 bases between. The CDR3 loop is CASKRGDLTTVEQYF. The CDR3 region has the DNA TGTGCCAGCAAAAGGGGGGACCTTACGACGGTTGAGCAGTACTTC.

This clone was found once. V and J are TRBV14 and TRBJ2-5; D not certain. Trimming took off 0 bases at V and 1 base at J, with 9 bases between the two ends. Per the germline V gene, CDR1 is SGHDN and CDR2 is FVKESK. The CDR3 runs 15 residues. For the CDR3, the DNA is TGTGCCAGCAGCCAAGATTTAGCCCTCCAAGAGACCCAGTACTTC. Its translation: CASSQDLALQETQYF.

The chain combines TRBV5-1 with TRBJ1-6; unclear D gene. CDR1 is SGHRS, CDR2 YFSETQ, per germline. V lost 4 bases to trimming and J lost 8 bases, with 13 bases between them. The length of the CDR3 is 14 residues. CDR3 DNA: TGCGCCAGCAGCGAAGGACCAACTGATTCACCCCTCCACTTT. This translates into CASSEGPTDSPLHF.

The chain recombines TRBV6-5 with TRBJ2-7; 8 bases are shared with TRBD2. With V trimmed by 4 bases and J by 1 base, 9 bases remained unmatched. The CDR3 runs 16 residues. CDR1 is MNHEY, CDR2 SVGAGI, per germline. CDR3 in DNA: TGTGCCAGCAGTTCCTACAGCGGGAGTGGGTCCTACGAGCAGTACTTC. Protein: CASSSYSGSGSYEQYF.

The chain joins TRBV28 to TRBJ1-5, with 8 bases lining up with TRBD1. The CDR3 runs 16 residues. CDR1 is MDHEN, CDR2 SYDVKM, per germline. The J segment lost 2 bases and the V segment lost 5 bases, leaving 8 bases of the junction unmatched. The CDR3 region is CASSDDRGRGNQPQHF. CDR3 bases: TGTGCCAGCAGTGACGACAGGGGCAGGGGCAATCAGCCCCAGCATTTT.

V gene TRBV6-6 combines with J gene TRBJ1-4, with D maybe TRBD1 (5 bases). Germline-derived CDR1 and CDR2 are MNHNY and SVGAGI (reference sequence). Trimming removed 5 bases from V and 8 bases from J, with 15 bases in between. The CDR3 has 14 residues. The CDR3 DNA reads TGTGCCAGCAGTCAACTGGGGGTGGGGGAAAAACTGTTTTTT. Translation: CASSQLGVGEKLFF.

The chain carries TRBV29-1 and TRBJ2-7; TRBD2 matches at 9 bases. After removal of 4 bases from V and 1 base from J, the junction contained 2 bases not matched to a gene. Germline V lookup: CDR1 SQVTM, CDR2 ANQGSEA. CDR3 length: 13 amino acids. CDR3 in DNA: TGCAGCGTTGGGACTAGCGTATCCTACGAGCAGTACTTC. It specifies CSVGTSVSYEQYF.

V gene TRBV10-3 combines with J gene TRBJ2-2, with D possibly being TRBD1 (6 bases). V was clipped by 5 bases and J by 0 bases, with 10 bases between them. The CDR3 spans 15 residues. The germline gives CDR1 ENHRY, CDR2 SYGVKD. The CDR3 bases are TGTGCCATCAGTAAGGACAGAGCGAACACCGGGGAGCTGTTTTTT. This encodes CAISKDRANTGELFF.

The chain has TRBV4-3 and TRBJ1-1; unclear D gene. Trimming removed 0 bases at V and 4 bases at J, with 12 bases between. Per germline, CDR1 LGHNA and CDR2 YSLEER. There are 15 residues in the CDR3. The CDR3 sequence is CASSQDREWFTEAFF. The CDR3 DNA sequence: TGCGCCAGCAGCCAAGATAGAGAGTGGTTCACTGAAGCTTTCTTT.

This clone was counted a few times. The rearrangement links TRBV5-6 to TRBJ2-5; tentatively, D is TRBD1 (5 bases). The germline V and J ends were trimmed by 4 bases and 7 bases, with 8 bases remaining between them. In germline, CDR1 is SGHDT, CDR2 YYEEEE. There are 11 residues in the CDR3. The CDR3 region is CASSRQGTQYF. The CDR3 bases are TGTGCCAGCAGCCGCCAGGGGACCCAGTACTTC.

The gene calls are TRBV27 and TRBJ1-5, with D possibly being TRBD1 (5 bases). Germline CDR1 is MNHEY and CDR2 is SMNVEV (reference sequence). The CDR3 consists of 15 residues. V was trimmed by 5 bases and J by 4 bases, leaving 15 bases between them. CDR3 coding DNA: TGTGCCAGCAGTGCCAGGGCTATCGGAAATCAGCCCCAGCATTTT. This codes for CASSARAIGNQPQHF.

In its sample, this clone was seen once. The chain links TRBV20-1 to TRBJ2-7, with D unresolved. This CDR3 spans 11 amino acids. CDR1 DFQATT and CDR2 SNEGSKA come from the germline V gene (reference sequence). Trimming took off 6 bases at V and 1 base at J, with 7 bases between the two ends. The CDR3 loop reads CSAPSSYEQYF. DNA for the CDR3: TGCAGTGCACCCTCGTCCTACGAGCAGTACTTC.

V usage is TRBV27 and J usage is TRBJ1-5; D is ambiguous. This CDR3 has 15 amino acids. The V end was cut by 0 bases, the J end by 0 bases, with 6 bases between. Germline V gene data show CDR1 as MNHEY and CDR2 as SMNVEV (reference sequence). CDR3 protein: CASSLSHHSNQPQHF. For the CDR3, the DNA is TGTGCCAGCAGTTTATCACACCATAGCAATCAGCCCCAGCATTTT.

The CDR3 DNA follows: TGTGCCAGCTCGTTCTACAGGCTAGCTCTTTACAATGAGCAGTTCTTC. Translating it yields CASSFYRLALYNEQFF. J is TRBJ2-1 and V is TRBV18, with D possibly being TRBD1 or TRBD2 (5 bases each). The CDR3 is 16 residues long. Germline values: CDR1 KGHSH, CDR2 LQKENI. Trimming took 6 bases from V and 4 from J, leaving 19 bases between them. The full variable domain, its missing parts supplied by reference TRBV18 and TRBJ2-1, is NAGVMQNPRHLVRRRGQEARLRCSPMKGHSHVYWYRQLPEEGLKFMVYLQKENIIDESGMPKERFSAEFPKEGPSILRIQQVVRGDSAAYFCASSFYRLALYNEQFFGPGTRLTVL.

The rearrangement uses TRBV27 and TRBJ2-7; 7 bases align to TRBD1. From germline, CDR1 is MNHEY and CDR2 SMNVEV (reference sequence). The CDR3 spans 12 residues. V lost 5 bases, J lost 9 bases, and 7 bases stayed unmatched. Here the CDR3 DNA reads TGTGCCAGCAGTGAAAGGGGGCGACCGCAGTACTTC. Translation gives CASSERGRPQYF.

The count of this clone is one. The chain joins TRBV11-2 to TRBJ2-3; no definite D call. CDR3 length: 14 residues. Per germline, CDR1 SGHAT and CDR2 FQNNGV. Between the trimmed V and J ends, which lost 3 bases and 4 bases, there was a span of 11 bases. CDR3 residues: CASSFLLPPDTQYF. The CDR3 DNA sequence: TGTGCCAGCAGCTTTTTACTCCCCCCAGATACGCAGTATTTT.

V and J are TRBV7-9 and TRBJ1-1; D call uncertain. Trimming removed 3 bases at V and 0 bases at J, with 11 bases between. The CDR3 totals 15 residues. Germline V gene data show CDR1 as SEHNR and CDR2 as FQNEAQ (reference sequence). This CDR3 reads CASSLAATMNTEAFF. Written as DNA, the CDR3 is TGTGCCAGCAGCTTGGCAGCTACTATGAACACTGAAGCTTTCTTT.

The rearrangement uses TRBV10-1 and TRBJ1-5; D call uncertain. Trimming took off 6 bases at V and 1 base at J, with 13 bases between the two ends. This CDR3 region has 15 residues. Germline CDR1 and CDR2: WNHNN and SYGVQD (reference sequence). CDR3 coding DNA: TGCGCCAGCAGGCAGTCGGGCGTGAGCAATCAGCCCCAGCATTTT. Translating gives CASRQSGVSNQPQHF.

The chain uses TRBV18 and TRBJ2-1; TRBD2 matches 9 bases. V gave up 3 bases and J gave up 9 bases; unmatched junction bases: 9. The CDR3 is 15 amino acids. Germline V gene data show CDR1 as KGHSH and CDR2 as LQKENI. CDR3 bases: TGTGCCAGCTCACCCTTCTATAGCGGGAGCCCTGAGCAGTTCTTC. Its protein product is CASSPFYSGSPEQFF.

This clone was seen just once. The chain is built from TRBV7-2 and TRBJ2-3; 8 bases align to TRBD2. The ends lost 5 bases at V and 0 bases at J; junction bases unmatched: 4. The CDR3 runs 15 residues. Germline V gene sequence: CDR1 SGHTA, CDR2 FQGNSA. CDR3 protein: CASSVSGVSTDTQYF. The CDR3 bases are TGTGCCAGCAGCGTTAGCGGGGTTAGCACAGATACGCAGTATTTT.

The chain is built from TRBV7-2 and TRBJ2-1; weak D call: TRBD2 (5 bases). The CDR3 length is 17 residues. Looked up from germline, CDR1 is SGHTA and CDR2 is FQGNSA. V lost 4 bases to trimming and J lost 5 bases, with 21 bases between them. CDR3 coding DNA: TGTGCCAGCAGCTCAATCGACTACACTCAAAGGAACAATGAGCAGTTCTTC. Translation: CASSSIDYTQRNNEQFF.